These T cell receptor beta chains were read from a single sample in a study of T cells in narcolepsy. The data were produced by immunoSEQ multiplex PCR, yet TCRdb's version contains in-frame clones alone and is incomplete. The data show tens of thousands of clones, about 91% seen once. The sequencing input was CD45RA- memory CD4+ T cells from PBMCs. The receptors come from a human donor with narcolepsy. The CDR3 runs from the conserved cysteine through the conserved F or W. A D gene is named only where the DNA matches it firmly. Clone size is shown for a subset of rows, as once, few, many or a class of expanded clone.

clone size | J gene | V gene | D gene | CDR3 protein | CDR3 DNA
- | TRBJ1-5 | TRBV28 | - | CASSSPYLATKRPQHF | TGTGCCAGCAGTTCCCCTTATTTGGCAACTAAGCGGCCCCAGCATTTT
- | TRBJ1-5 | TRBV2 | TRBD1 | CASSGNRDRVQPQHF | TGTGCCAGCAGTGGAAACCGGGACAGGGTGCAGCCCCAGCATTTT
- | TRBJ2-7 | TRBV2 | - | CASSEYPGAYEQYF | TGTGCCAGCAGTGAATATCCGGGAGCCTACGAGCAGTACTTC
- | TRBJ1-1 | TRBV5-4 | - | CASSLAGMDTEAFF | TGTGCCAGCAGCTTGGCAGGGATGGACACTGAAGCTTTCTTT
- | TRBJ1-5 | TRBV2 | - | CASSWWRGGNQPQHF | TGTGCCAGCAGTTGGTGGAGGGGGGGGAATCAGCCCCAGCATTTT
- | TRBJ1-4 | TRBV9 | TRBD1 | CASSVAGGSTNEKLFF | TGTGCCAGCAGCGTAGCAGGGGGGTCGACTAATGAAAAACTGTTTTTT
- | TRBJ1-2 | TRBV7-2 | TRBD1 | CASSPGDRGLKGYTF | TGTGCCAGCAGCCCCGGGGACAGGGGGCTGAAGGGCTACACCTTC
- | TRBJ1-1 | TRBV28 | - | CASSLRQKNTEAFF | TGTGCCAGCAGTTTAAGACAGAAAAACACTGAAGCTTTCTTT
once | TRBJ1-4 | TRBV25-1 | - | CASRRGSDEKLFF | TGTGCCAGCAGACGGGGGTCGGATGAAAAACTGTTTTTT
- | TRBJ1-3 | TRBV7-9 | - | CASSYPSGNTIYF | TGTGCCAGCAGCTACCCCTCTGGAAACACCATATATTTT
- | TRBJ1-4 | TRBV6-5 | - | CASSSGTINEKLFF | TGTGCCAGCAGCTCCGGGACTATTAATGAAAAACTGTTTTTT
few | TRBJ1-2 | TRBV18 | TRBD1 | CASSPPIVAVGTGGYTF | TGTGCCAGCTCACCACCGATCGTGGCGGTGGGGACAGGAGGCTACACCTTC
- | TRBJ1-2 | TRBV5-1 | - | CASSLGSANYGYTF | TGCGCCAGCAGCTTGGGCTCAGCCAACTATGGCTACACCTTC
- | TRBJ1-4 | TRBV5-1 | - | CASSPTSTNEKLFF | TGCGCCAGCAGCCCAACATCAACTAATGAAAAACTGTTTTTT
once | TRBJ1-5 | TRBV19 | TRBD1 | CAGRRQGPGQPQHF | TGTGCCGGGAGGAGACAGGGGCCGGGCCAGCCCCAGCATTTT
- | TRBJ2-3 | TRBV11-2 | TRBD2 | CASSFSPRAGGDTDTQYF | TGTGCCAGCAGCTTCTCCCCCCGTGCGGGAGGGGACACAGATACGCAGTATTTT
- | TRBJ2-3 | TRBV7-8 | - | CASSFGVWGRTDTQYF | TGTGCCAGCAGCTTTGGAGTATGGGGGCGCACAGATACGCAGTATTTT
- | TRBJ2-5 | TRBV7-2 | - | CASSWDWKVETQYF | TGTGCCAGCAGTTGGGACTGGAAGGTGGAGACCCAGTACTTC
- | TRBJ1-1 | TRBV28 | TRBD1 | CASRFGTGWHTEAFF | TGTGCCAGCCGCTTCGGGACAGGCTGGCACACTGAAGCTTTCTTT
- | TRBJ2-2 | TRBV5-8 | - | CASSLRTSRATGELFF | TGTGCCAGCAGCCTTAGGACATCGAGAGCCACCGGGGAGCTGTTTTTT
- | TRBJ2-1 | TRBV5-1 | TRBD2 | CASSPTSRAYNEQFF | TGCGCCAGCAGCCCGACTAGCAGGGCCTACAATGAGCAGTTCTTC
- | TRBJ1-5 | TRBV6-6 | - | CASSPRTSPYQPQHF | TGTGCCAGCAGCCCGAGGACTTCCCCGTATCAGCCCCAGCATTTT
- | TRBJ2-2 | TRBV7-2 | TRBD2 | CASSFGGTSRTGELFF | TGTGCCAGCAGCTTCGGAGGGACTAGCAGAACCGGGGAGCTGTTTTTT
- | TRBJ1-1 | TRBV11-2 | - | CASRPTYARAMNTEAFF | TGTGCCAGCAGGCCCACTTATGCGCGGGCTATGAACACTGAAGCTTTCTTT
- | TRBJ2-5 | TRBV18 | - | CASSPWTDQETQYF | TGTGCCAGCTCACCCTGGACAGACCAAGAGACCCAGTACTTC
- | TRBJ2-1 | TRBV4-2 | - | CASSQVVGRGRLMGNEQFF | TGTGCCAGCAGCCAAGTAGTTGGCAGGGGACGATTAATGGGCAATGAGCAGTTCTTC
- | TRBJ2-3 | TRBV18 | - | CASSSDHFGTASGTDTQYF | TGTGCCAGCTCAAGTGACCATTTTGGGACGGCTAGTGGCACAGATACGCAGTATTTT
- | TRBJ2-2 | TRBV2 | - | CASSEVRVANTGELFF | TGTGCCAGCAGTGAAGTCAGGGTTGCGAACACCGGGGAGCTGTTTTTT
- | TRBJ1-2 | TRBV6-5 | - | CASRNQRGYTF | TGTGCCAGCAGAAACCAACGAGGCTACACCTTC
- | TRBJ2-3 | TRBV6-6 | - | CASSNRDSATDTQYF | TGTGCCAGCAGTAACCGGGACTCAGCCACAGATACGCAGTATTTT
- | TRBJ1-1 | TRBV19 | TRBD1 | CASSEQGWDTEAFF | TGTGCCAGTAGCGAACAGGGGTGGGACACTGAAGCTTTCTTT
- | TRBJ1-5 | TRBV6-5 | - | CASSYVSNQPQHF | TGTGCCAGCAGTTACGTCAGCAATCAGCCCCAGCATTTT
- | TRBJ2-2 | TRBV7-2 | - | CASSLILADTNTGELFF | TGTGCCAGCAGCTTAATCCTAGCTGATACGAACACCGGGGAGCTGTTTTTT
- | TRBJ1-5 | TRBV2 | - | CASRGPSSNQPQHF | TGTGCCAGCAGGGGGCCCTCTAGCAATCAGCCCCAGCATTTT
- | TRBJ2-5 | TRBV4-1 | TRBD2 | CASSSLGLGTQYF | TGCGCCAGCAGCTCACTGGGACTAGGGACCCAGTACTTC
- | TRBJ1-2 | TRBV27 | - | CASSPRGASGYTF | TGTGCCAGCAGTCCCCGGGGGGCCAGTGGCTACACCTTC
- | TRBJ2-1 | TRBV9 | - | CASSLRLGSASYNEQFF | TGTGCCAGCAGCTTACGACTAGGATCAGCGTCCTACAATGAGCAGTTCTTC
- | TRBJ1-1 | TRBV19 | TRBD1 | CASGRQGNSEAFF | TGTGCCAGTGGTCGACAGGGGAACTCTGAAGCTTTCTTT
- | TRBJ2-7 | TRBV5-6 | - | CASSPRWRAAKYYEQYF | TGTGCCAGCAGCCCCCGGTGGAGGGCAGCGAAATACTACGAGCAGTACTTC
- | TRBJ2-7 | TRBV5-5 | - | CASSFGGPRLAGYEQYF | TGTGCCAGCAGCTTCGGTGGCCCTCGACTTGCCGGGTACGAGCAGTACTTC
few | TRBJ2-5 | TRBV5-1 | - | CASSLDDSTGETQYF | TGCGCCAGCAGCTTGGATGATTCGACCGGGGAGACCCAGTACTTC
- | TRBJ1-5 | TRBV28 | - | CASSGPRGNQPQHF | TGTGCCAGCAGCGGACCGCGTGGCAATCAGCCCCAGCATTTT
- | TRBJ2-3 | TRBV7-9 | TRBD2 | CASSLSLAGGKDTQYF | TGTGCCAGCAGCTTAAGTCTAGCGGGAGGAAAAGATACGCAGTATTTT
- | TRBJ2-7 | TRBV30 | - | CAWSPIGGGPPTSEYSYEQYF | TGTGCCTGGAGTCCTATAGGGGGTGGTCCACCAACTAGCGAGTACTCCTACGAGCAGTACTTC
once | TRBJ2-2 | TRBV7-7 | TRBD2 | CASGATRTGELFF | TGTGCTAGCGGGGCTACCAGAACCGGGGAGCTGTTTTTT
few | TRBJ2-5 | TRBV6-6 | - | CASSWSQETQYF | TGTGCCAGCAGTTGGTCCCAAGAGACCCAGTACTTC
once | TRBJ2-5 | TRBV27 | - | CASSLKGWRTEGQETQYF | TGTGCCAGCAGTTTAAAGGGGTGGAGGACCGAAGGGCAAGAGACCCAGTACTTC
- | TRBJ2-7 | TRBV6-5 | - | CASSYSQGRHYEQYF | TGTGCCAGCAGTTACTCACAGGGTCGTCACTACGAGCAGTACTTC
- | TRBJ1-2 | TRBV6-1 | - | CASSEKGPEDGYTF | TGTGCCAGCAGTGAAAAGGGTCCGGAGGATGGCTACACCTTC
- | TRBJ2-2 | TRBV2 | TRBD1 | CASRDRANTGELFF | TGTGCCAGCAGAGACAGGGCTAACACCGGGGAGCTGTTTTTT
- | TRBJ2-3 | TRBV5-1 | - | CASSFGGAGADTQYF | TGCGCCAGCAGCTTCGGGGGCGCAGGGGCAGATACGCAGTATTTT
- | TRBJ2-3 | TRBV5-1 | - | CASSFAPGTDTQYF | TGCGCCAGCAGCTTTGCCCCAGGGACAGATACGCAGTATTTT